This T cell receptor beta chain came from a study of cytomegalovirus exposure and HLA in healthy donors. The wider study: The platform used for the roughly 130 validation repertoires matched that of the roughly 670 first-cohort repertoires, a later analysis reported.

Germline V gene lookup returns CDR1 MNHEY and CDR2 SVGAGI. This CDR3 contains 14 residues. With 0 bases clipped from V and 6 bases from J, the junction kept 2 bases outside the gene matches. Here immunoSEQ multiplex PCR was the method, and the copy in TCRdb shows in-frame clones only, minus some. The sample has some 260,000 clones; more than 75% are singletons. Notes on the study in general: According to the study, 160 or so TCR beta chains were cytomegalovirus-associated. Accounts indicate the classifier identified cytomegalovirus status with strong specificity and sensitivity.

About this clone: As yet, its antigen is unknown.

This receptor was obtained from a man between 18 and 29 years old in good health and CMV-seropositive. Sequenced: PBMCs. This sequence joins TRBV6-5 and TRBJ1-2; 9 bases match TRBD1. CDR3 in DNA: TGTGCCAGCAGTTACTCGGACAGGGGTGATGGCTACACCTTC. Its protein product is CASSYSDRGDGYTF.